This T cell receptor (beta chain) derives from a study of T cells in Graves' hyperthyroidism and ophthalmopathy. Overall study context: Once the initial diagnosis was made, peripheral blood was obtained before any treatment.

RNA transcripts yielded amplified TCR beta CDR3 regions. Researchers ran a first-round RT-PCR on the TCR CDR3 using the HTBI primer set. MiXCR was run by TCRdb on the multiplex PCR reads, yielding one entry per CDR3 protein. This sample has about 400,000 distinct CDR3 sequences; around 14% occur once, and the top ten carry about a quarter. Study-wide results and caveats: Most thyroid clonotypes that were expanded above 0.001 also turned up in blood.

The source of the PBMCs was more than 9.5 ml of fresh peripheral blood. Germline-derived CDR1 and CDR2 are SGHRS and YFSETQ. With 0 bases clipped from V and 9 bases from J, the junction kept 6 bases outside the gene matches. The CDR3 is made up of 14 amino acids. Details on this clonotype: Its antigen is unknown.

This receptor was obtained from a woman between 18 and 30 years old with Graves' hyperthyroidism that later progressed to Graves' ophthalmopathy. V gene TRBV5-1 combines with J gene TRBJ1-2, with 9 nucleotides matching TRBD1. Sequenced material: blood. CDR3 loop: CASSLARGQGSYTF. Here the CDR3 DNA reads TGCGCCAGCAGCTTGGCGAGGGGACAGGGTAGCTACACCTTC.